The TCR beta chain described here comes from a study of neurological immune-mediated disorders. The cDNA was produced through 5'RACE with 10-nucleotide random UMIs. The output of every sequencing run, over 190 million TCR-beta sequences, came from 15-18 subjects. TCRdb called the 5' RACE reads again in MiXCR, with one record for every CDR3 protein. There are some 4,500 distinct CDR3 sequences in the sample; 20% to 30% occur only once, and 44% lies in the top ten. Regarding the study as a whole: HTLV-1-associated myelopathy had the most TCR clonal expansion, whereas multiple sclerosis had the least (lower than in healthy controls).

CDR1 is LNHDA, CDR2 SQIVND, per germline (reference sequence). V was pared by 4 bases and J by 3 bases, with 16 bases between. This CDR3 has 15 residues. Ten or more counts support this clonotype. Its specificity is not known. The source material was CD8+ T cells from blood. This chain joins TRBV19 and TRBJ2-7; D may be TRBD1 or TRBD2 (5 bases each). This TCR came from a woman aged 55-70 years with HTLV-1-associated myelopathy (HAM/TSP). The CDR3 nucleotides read TGTGCCAGTAGTACCTCCGGGGCAGTGTACTACGAGCAGTACTTC. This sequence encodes CASSTSGAVYYEQYF. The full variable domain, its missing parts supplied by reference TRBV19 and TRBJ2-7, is DGGITQSPKYLFRKEGQNVTLSCEQNLNHDAMYWYRQDPGQGLRLIYYSQIVNDFQKGDIAEGYSVSREKKESFPLTVTSAQKNPTAFYLCASSTSGAVYYEQYFGPGTRLTVT.